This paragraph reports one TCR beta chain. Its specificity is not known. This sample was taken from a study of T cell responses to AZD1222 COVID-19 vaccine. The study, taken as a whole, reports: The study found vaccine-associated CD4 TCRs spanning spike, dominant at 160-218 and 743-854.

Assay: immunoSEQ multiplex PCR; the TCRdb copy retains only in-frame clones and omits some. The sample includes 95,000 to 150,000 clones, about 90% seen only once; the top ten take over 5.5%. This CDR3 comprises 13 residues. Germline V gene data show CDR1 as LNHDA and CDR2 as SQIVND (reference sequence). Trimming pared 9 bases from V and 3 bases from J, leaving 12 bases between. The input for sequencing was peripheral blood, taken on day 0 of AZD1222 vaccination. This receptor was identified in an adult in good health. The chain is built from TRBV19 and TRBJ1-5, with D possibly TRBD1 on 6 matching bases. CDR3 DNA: TGTGCCAGCCGGGACACCTTCAATCAGCCCCAGCATTTT. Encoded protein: CASRDTFNQPQHF.